The rows below give T cell receptor beta chains drawn from one sample of a study of cytomegalovirus exposure and HLA in healthy donors. The assay was immunoSEQ multiplex PCR, and TCRdb's table has in-frame clones only and misses some. The sample yields under 150,000 clones, 75% to 85% seen once. The sample taken for sequencing was PBMCs. The origin of the receptors is a woman aged 40 to 50 in good health and CMV-seropositive. Each CDR3 is given with its conserved first and last residue. The order of the fields is D gene, V gene, J gene, clone size, CDR3 length, CDR3 protein, CDR3 DNA. A D gene is named only where the DNA matches it firmly. Clone sizes are given selectively: once, few, many, or a class where the clone is expanded.

TRBD1	TRBV5-1	TRBJ1-4	.	12	CASSPGTGGLFF	TGCGCCAGCAGCCCCGGGACAGGGGGTTTATTTTTT
TRBD1	TRBV7-8	TRBJ1-2	once	16	CASSAGTGGVVYGYTF	TGTGCCAGCAGCGCCGGGACAGGGGGCGTAGTGTATGGCTACACCTTC
TRBD1	TRBV18	TRBJ1-5	.	15	CASSTGQFSNQPQHF	TGTGCCAGCTCGACGGGACAGTTTAGCAATCAGCCCCAGCATTTT
.	TRBV10-1	TRBJ1-1	few	13	CASSETWSSEAFF	TGCGCCAGCAGTGAGACCTGGAGTTCTGAAGCTTTCTTT
.	TRBV9	TRBJ2-7	.	16	CASSATGGVSSYEQYF	TGTGCCAGCAGCGCTACAGGGGGGGTTAGCTCCTACGAGCAGTACTTC
.	TRBV6-1	TRBJ1-1	once	14	CASSLQTQNTEAFF	TGTGCCAGCAGTCTACAGACACAGAACACTGAAGCTTTCTTT
TRBD1	TRBV19	TRBJ2-7	few	13	CASSPGQSYEQYF	TGTGCCAGTAGTCCGGGACAGAGCTACGAGCAGTACTTC
TRBD2	TRBV4-2	TRBJ2-7	once	19	CASSQGNRGGAGVLEEQYF	TGTGCCAGCAGCCAAGGTAATCGAGGGGGAGCGGGAGTCTTGGAAGAGCAGTACTTC
TRBD1	TRBV7-6	TRBJ1-2	few	15	CASSQGTGANYGYTF	TGTGCCAGCAGCCAGGGTACAGGGGCGAACTATGGCTACACCTTC
TRBD1	TRBV5-1	TRBJ2-7	.	15	CASSPSGTGAYEQYF	TGCGCCAGCAGCCCCTCCGGGACAGGGGCCTACGAGCAGTACTTC
TRBD1	TRBV7-2	TRBJ2-3	.	15	CASSRQGVLTDTQYF	TGTGCCAGCAGCCGCCAGGGGGTACTTACAGATACGCAGTATTTT
.	TRBV2	TRBJ2-5	.	11	CASSLKETQYF	TGTGCCAGCAGCCTAAAAGAGACCCAGTACTTC
.	TRBV4-3	TRBJ1-6	.	13	CASSQEGGGTLHF	TGCGCCAGCAGCCAAGAAGGCGGAGGCACCCTCCACTTT
.	TRBV6-5	TRBJ2-7	.	12	CASGRITYEQYF	TGTGCCAGCGGGCGAATAACCTACGAGCAGTACTTC
TRBD1	TRBV5-1	TRBJ1-1	.	14	CASSPDRGDTEAFF	TGCGCCAGCAGCCCGGACAGGGGAGACACTGAAGCTTTCTTT
TRBD1	TRBV9	TRBJ1-4	.	16	CASSIRTGQANEKLFF	TGTGCCAGCAGCATCCGGACGGGACAGGCTAATGAAAAACTGTTTTTT
TRBD2	TRBV2	TRBJ2-3	.	15	CASIRASGGTDTQYF	TGTGCCAGCATTCGGGCTAGCGGAGGCACAGATACGCAGTATTTT
.	TRBV6-5	TRBJ2-7	.	15	CASRRPGGWTYEQYF	TGTGCCAGCAGAAGGCCAGGGGGGTGGACCTACGAGCAGTACTTC